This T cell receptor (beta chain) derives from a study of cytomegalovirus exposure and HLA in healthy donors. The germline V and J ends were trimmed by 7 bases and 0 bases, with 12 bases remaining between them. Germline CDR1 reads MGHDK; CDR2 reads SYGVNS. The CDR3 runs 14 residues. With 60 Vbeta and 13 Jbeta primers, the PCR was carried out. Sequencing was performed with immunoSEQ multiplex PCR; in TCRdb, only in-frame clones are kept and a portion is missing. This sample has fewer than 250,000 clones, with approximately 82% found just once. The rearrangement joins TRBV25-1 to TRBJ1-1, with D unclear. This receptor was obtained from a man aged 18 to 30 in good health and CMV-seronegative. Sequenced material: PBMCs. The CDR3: CASMLSSLNTEAFF. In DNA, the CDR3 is TGTGCCAGCATGTTGTCCAGTCTGAACACTGAAGCTTTCTTT.